This T cell receptor (beta chain) was profiled in a study of PD-1 blockade in mismatch repair-deficient tumors. Data came from immunoSEQ multiplex PCR; TCRdb stores just in-frame clones and leaves some out. This repertoire shows around 49,000 clones, approximately 80% found once; its top ten account for more than 3%. Trimming left V 4 bases short and J 4 bases short, with 11 bases between. CDR1 and CDR2 from the germline V gene are SGHNT and YYREEE (reference sequence). The length of the CDR3 is 13 residues. The sequencing here drew on PBMCs, taken before pembrolizumab treatment. The rearrangement uses TRBV5-4 and TRBJ1-1; TRBD1 might be the D (6 bases). This receptor was taken from an adult with mismatch repair-deficient cancer. The CDR3 coding sequence is TGTGCCAGCAGCCAAGGACAGCCCACTGAAGCTTTCTTT. Its translation is CASSQGQPTEAFF.